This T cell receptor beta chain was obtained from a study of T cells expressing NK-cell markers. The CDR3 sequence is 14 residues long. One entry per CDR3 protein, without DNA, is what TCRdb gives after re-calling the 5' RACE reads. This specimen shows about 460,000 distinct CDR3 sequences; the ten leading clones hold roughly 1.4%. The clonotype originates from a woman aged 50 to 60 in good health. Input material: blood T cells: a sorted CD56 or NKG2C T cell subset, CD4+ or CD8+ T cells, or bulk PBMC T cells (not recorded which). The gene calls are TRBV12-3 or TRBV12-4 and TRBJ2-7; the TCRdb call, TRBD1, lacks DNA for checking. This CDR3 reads CASRPAGGPYEQYF.